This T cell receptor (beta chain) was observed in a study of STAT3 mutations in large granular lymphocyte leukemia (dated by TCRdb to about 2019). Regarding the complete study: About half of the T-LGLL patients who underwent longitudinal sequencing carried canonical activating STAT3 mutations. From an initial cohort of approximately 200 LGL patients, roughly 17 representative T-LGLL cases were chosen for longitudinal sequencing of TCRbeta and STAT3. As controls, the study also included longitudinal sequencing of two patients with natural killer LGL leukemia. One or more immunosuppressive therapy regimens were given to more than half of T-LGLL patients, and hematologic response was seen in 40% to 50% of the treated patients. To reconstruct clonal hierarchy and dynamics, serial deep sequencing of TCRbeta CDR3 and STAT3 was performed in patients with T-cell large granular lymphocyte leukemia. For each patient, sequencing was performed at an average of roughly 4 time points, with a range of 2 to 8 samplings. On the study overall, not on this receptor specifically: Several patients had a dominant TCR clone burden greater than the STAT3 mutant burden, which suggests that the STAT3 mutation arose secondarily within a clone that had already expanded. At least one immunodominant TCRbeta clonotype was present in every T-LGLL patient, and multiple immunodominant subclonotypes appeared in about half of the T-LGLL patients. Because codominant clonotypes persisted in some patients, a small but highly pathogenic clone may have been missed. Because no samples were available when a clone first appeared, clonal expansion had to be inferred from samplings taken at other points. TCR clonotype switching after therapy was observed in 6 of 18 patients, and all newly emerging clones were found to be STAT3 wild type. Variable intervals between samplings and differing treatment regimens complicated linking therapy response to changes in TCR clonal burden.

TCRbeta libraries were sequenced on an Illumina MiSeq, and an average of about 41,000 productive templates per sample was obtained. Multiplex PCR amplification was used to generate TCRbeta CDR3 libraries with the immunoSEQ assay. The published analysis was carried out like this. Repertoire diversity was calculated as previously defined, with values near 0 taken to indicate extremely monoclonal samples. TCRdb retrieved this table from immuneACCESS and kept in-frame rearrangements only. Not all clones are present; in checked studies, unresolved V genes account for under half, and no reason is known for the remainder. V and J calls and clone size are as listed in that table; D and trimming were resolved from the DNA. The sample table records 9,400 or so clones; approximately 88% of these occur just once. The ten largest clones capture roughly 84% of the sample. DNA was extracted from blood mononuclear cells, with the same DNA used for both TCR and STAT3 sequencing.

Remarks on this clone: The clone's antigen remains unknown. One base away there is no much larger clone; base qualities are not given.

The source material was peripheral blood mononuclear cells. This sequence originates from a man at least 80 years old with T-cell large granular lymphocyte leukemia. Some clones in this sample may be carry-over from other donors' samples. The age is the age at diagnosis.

The DNA is as follows: TGCGCCAGCAGCCAAGCCCTGGGACAGTCCTACGAGCAGTACTTC. The translation is CASSQALGQSYEQYF. Recombination joined TRBV4-3 with TRBJ2-7; 7 central nucleotides agree with TRBD1. Ends trimmed: V by 1 base, J by 1 base; bases unmatched to a gene: 4. As encoded in the germline V gene, CDR1 is LGHNA while CDR2 is YSLEER. The CDR3, cysteine through phenylalanine, is 15 amino acids long. CDR3 DNA only is kept here, 45 bases in frame from base 1.